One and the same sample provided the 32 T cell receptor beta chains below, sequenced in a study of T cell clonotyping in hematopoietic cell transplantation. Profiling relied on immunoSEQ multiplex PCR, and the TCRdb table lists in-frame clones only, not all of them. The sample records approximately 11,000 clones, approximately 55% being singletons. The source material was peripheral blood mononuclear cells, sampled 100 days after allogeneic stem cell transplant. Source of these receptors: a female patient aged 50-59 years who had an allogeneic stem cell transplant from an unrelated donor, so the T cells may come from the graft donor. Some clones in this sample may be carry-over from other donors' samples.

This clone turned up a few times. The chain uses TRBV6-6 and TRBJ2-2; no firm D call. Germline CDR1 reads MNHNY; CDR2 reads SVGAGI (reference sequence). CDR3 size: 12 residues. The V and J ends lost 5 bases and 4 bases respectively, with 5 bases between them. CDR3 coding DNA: TGTGCCAGCAGTGACTTCACCGGGGAGCTGTTTTTT. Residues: CASSDFTGELFF.

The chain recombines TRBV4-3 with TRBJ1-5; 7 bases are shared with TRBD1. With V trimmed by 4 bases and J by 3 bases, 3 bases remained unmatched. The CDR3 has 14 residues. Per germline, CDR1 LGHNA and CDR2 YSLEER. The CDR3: CASSPGQYNQPQHF. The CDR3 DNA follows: TGCGCCAGCAGCCCGGGACAGTACAATCAGCCCCAGCATTTT.

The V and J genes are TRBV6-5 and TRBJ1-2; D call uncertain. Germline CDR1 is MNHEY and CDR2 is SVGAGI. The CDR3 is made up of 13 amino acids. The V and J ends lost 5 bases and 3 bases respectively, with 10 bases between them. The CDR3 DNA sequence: TGTGCCAGCAGTCAGGAGAGCCACTATGGCTACACCTTC. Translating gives CASSQESHYGYTF.

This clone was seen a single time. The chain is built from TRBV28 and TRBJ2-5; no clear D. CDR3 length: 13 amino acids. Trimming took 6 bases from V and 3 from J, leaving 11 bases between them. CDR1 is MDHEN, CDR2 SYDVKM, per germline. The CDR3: CASRVTFEETQYF. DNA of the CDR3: TGTGCCAGCAGGGTGACCTTTGAAGAGACCCAGTACTTC.

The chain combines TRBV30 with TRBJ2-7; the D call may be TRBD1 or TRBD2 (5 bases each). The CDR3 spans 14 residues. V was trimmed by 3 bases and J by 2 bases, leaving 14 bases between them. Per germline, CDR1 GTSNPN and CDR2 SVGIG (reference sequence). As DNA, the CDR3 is TGTGCCTGGAGGGGGACCCCAGGTACCTACGAGCAGTACTTC. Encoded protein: CAWRGTPGTYEQYF.

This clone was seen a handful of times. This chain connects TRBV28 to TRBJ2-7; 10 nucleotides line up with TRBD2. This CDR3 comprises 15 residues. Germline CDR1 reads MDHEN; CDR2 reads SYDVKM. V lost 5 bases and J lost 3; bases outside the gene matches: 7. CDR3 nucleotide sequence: TGTGCCAGCAGTCCCGGGACTAGCGTCGACTACGAGCAGTACTTC. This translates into CASSPGTSVDYEQYF.

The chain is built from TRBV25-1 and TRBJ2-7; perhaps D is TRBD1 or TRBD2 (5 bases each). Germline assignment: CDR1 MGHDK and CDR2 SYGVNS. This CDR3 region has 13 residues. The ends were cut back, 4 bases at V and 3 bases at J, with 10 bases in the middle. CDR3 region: CASSVPGRYEQYF. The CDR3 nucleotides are TGTGCCAGCAGTGTTCCGGGGCGCTACGAGCAGTACTTC.

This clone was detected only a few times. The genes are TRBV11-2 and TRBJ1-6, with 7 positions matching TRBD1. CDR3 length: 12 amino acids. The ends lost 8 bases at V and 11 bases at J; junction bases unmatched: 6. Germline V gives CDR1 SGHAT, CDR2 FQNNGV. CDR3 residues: CASGGTATPLHF. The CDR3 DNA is TGTGCCAGCGGTGGGACAGCGACACCCCTCCACTTT.

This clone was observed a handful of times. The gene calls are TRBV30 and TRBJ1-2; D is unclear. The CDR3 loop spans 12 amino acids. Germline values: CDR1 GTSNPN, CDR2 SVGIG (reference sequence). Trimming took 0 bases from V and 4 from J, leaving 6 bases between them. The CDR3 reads CAWSVHTYGYTF. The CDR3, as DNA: TGTGCCTGGAGTGTCCATACCTATGGCTACACCTTC.

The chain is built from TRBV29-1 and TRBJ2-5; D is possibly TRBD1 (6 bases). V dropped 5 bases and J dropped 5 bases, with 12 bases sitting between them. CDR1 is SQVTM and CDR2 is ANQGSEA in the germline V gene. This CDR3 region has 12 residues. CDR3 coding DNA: TGCAGCGTTTCACAGGGAAGGGAGACCCAGTACTTC. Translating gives CSVSQGRETQYF.

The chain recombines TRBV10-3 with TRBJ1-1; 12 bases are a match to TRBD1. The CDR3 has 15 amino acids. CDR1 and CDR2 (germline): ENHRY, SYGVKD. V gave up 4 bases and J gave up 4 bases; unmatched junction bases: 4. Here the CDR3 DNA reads TGTGCCATCAGTGGGGGACAGGGGGCCATCACTGAAGCTTTCTTT. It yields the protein CAISGGQGAITEAFF.

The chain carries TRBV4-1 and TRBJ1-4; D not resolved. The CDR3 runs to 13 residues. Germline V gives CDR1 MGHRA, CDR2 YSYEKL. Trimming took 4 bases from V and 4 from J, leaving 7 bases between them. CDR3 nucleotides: TGCGCCAGCAGCCCCCCGAGTAATGAAAAACTGTTTTTT. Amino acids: CASSPPSNEKLFF.

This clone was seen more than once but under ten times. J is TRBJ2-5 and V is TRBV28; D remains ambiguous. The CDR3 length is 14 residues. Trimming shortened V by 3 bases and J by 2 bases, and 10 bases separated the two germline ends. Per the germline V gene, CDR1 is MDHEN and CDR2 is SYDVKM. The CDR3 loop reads CASSLTPLQETQYF. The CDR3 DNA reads TGTGCCAGCAGTTTGACACCTCTTCAAGAGACCCAGTACTTC. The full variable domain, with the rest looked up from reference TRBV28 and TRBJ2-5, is DVKVTQSSRYLVKRTGEKVFLECVQDMDHENMFWYRQDPGLGLRLIYFSYDVKMKEKGDIPEGYSVSREKKERFSLILESASTNQTSMYLCASSLTPLQETQYFGPGTRLLVL.

CDR3 residues: CSAWAYNEQFF. The CDR3 DNA is TGCAGCGCATGGGCCTACAATGAGCAGTTCTTC. This chain joins TRBV29-1 and TRBJ2-1; D gene unclear. The CDR3 runs to 11 residues. CDR1 SQVTM and CDR2 ANQGSEA come from the germline V gene. V was shortened by 7 bases and J by 2 bases, with 6 bases between the two germline ends.

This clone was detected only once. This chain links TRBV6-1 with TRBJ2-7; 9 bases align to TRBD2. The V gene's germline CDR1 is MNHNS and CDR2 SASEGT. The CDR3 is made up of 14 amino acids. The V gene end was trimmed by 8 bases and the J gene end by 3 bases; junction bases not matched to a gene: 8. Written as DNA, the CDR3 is TGTGCCAGCCGAGGACTAGCGAACCTCTACGAGCAGTACTTC. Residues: CASRGLANLYEQYF.

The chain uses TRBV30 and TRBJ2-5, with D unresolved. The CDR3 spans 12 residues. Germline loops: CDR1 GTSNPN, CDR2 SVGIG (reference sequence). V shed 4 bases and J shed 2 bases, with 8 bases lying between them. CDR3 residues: CAWKTRQETQYF. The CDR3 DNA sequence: TGTGCCTGGAAGACAAGGCAAGAGACCCAGTACTTC.

CDR3 region: CASSYGGTLHF. The CDR3 bases are TGTGCCAGCAGTTATGGAGGGACCCTCCACTTT. The chain couples TRBV6-5 to TRBJ1-6; D gene unclear. Germline CDR1 reads MNHEY; CDR2 reads SVGAGI. The CDR3 length is 11 residues. Trimming removed 3 bases at V and 14 bases at J, with 8 bases between.

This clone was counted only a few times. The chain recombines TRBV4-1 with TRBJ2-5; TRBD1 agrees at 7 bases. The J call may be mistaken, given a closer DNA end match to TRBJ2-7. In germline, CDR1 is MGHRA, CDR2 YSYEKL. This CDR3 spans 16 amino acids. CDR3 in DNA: TGCGCCAGCAGCCAAGGGGACAGTCCTTTTTCCTACGAGCAGTACTTC. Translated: CASSQGDSPFSYEQYF.

The CDR3 protein is CASSRGQSVAGELFF. Written as DNA, the CDR3 is TGTGCCAGCAGTAGGGGACAGTCTGTGGCCGGGGAGCTGTTTTTT. The chain recombines TRBV6-6 with TRBJ2-2, with 7 nucleotides matching TRBD1. The CDR3 consists of 15 residues. V lost 5 bases to trimming and J lost 6 bases; unmatched junction nucleotides: 9. Germline V CDR1 and CDR2: MNHNY, SVGAGI (reference sequence).

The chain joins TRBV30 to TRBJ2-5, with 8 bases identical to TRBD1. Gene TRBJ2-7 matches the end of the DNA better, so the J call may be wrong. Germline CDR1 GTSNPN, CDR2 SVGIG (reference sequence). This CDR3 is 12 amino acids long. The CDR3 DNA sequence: TGTGCCTGCCTCCGGACAGGGTTCGAGCAGTACTTC. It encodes CACLRTGFEQYF.

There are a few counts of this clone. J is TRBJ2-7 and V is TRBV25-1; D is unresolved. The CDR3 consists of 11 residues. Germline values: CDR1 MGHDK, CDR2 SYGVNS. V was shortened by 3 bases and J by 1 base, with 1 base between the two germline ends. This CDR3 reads CASSESYEQYF. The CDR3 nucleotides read TGTGCCAGCAGTGAGTCCTACGAGCAGTACTTC.

As DNA, the CDR3 is TGTGCCTGGAGTCCGGACAGGGGGGGTAATTCACCCCTCCACTTT. Encoded protein: CAWSPDRGGNSPLHF. The rearrangement joins TRBV30 to TRBJ1-6; 10 nucleotides agree with TRBD1. The CDR3 is 15 amino acids. Germline CDR1 GTSNPN, CDR2 SVGIG (reference sequence). Germline trimming cut 2 bases from V and 6 bases from J; bases unmatched to any gene: 4.

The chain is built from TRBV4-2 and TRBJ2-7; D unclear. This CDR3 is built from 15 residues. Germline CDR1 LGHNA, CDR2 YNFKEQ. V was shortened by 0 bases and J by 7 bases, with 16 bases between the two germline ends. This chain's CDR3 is CASSQEYRWPEEQYF. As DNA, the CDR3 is TGTGCCAGCAGCCAAGAGTACCGTTGGCCTGAAGAGCAGTACTTC.

The CDR3 region has the DNA TGCGCCAGCAGCCAAGACCCCCTCCACGGGGGACGCTCCTACGAGCAGTACTTC. Its protein product is CASSQDPLHGGRSYEQYF. The chain joins TRBV4-3 to TRBJ2-7, with D maybe TRBD2 (6 bases). The CDR3 runs to 18 residues. V lost 0 bases and J 0 bases, leaving 18 bases between the germline ends. In germline, CDR1 is LGHNA, CDR2 YSLEER.

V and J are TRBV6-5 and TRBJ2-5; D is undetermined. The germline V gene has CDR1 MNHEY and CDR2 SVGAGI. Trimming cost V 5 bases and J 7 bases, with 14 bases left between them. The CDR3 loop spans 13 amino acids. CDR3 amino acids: CASSQGQAWTQYF. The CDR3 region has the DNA TGTGCCAGCAGTCAAGGGCAGGCTTGGACCCAGTACTTC.

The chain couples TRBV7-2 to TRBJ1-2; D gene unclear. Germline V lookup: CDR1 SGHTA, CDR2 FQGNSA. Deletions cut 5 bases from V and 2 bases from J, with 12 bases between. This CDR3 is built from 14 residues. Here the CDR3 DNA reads TGTGCCAGCAGCCGAGGACGGTCGAACTATGGCTACACCTTC. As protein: CASSRGRSNYGYTF.

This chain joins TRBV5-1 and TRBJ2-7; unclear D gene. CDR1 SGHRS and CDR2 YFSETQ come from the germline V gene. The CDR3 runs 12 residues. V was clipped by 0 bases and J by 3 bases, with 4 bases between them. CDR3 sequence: CASSLASYEQYF. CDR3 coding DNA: TGCGCCAGCAGCTTGGCCAGCTACGAGCAGTACTTC. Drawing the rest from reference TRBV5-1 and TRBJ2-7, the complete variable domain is KAGVTQTPRYLIKTRGQQVTLSCSPISGHRSVSWYQQTPGQGLQFLFEYFSETQRNKGNFPGRFSGRQFSNSRSEMNVSTLELGDSALYLCASSLASYEQYFGPGTRLTVT.

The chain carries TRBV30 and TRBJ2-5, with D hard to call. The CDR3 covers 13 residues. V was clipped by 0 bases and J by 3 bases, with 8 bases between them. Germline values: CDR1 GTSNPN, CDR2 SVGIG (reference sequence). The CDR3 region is CAWSVILKETQYF. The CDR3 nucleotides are TGTGCCTGGAGTGTAATTCTGAAAGAGACCCAGTACTTC.

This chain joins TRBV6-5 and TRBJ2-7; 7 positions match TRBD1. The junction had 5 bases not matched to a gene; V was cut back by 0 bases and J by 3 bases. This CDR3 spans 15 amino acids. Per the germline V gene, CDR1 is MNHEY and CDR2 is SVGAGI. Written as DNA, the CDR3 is TGTGCCAGCAGTTACTCGAGAGGGGGCAACTACGAGCAGTACTTC. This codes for CASSYSRGGNYEQYF.

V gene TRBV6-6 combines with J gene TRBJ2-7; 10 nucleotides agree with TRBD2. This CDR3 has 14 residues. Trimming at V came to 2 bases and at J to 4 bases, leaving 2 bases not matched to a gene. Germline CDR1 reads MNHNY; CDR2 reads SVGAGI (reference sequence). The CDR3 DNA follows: TGTGCCAGCAGTTACAGCGGGGGGGTGTACGAGCAGTACTTC. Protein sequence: CASSYSGGVYEQYF.

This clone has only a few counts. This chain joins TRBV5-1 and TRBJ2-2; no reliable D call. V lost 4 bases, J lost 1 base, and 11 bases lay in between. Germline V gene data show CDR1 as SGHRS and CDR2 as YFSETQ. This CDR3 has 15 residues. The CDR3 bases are TGCGCCAGCAGCCCGACAACGATGAACACCGGGGAGCTGTTTTTT. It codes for CASSPTTMNTGELFF. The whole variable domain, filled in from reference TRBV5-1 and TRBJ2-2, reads KAGVTQTPRYLIKTRGQQVTLSCSPISGHRSVSWYQQTPGQGLQFLFEYFSETQRNKGNFPGRFSGRQFSNSRSEMNVSTLELGDSALYLCASSPTTMNTGELFFGEGSRLTVL.

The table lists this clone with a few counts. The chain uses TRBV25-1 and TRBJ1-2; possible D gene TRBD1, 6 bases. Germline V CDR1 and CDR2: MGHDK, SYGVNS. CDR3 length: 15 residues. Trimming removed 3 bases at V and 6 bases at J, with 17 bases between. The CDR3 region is CASSESLTGQDGYTF. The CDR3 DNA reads TGTGCCAGCAGTGAGAGCCTGACAGGACAAGATGGCTACACCTTC.